This is a list of T cell receptor beta chains from one sample in a study of T cell repertoires in cytomegalovirus infection. TCRdb redid the calling of the reads with MiXCR, one entry per CDR3 protein. The sample contains 44,000 or so distinct CDR3 sequences, about a fifth of which appear only once. Their recognized antigens are unknown. The sample here was CD8+ T cells from cultured PBMCs, taken from culture after CMV antigen stimulation. Receptor source: a human donor in good health (CMV status not recorded). Some clones in this sample may be carry-over from other donors' samples. Each CDR3 is given with its conserved first and last residue. D genes are given only for firm matches. A row's size may be missing; if present it is once, few, many or a size class.

j_gene,abundance,v_gene,d_gene,CDR3aa,CDR3nt
TRBJ2-7,.,TRBV19,TRBD1,CASSISYRGTYEQYF,TGTGCCAGTAGTATAAGTTACAGGGGTACCTACGAGCAGTACTTC
TRBJ2-1,.,TRBV12-3/TRBV12-4,.,CASSLGWGDEQFF,TGTGCCAGCAGTCTCGGGTGGGGGGATGAGCAGTTCTTC
TRBJ1-2,many,TRBV2,.,CASSRDTYGYTF,TGTGCCAGCAGTCGGGACACCTATGGCTACACCTTC
TRBJ2-7,.,TRBV4-3,TRBD2,CASSTLPSGGSSYEQYF,TGCGCCAGCAGCACGCTTCCTAGCGGGGGGTCCTCCTACGAGCAGTACTTC
TRBJ2-7,.,TRBV19,.,CASSIAGFDHEQYF,TGTGCCAGTAGTATTGCCGGGTTTGACCACGAGCAGTACTTC
TRBJ2-3,.,TRBV7-2,.,CASSLSDLGRLDTQYF,TGTGCCAGCAGCCTTTCCGACCTGGGGCGATTAGATACGCAGTATTTT
TRBJ2-7,few,TRBV7-9,TRBD1,CASSPGTGQSFYEQYF,TGTGCCAGCAGCCCAGGAACGGGACAGTCTTTCTACGAGCAGTACTTC
TRBJ1-5,.,TRBV7-9,.,CASSSQTNTGNQPQHF,TGTGCCAGCAGCTCGCAAACAAATACAGGGAATCAGCCCCAGCATTTT
TRBJ2-7,few,TRBV7-9,TRBD1,CASSGGQIYEQYF,TGTGCCAGCAGCGGGGGACAGATCTACGAGCAGTACTTC
TRBJ2-2,few,TRBV6-6,.,CASSYSGRTGELFF,TGTGCCAGCAGTTACTCCGGGCGCACCGGGGAGCTGTTTTTT
TRBJ1-5,.,TRBV6-5,.,CASTDAGQPQHF,TGTGCCAGTACCGATGCGGGGCAGCCCCAGCATTTT
TRBJ2-7,.,TRBV6-2/TRBV6-3,.,CASSYSTRTPPYEQYF,TGTGCCAGCAGTTACTCGACTAGGACTCCCCCATACGAGCAGTACTTC
TRBJ2-7,.,TRBV7-2,TRBD1,CASSFRDSSYEQYF,TGTGCCAGCAGCTTCCGGGACAGCTCCTACGAGCAGTACTTC
TRBJ2-5,.,TRBV27,.,CASSLFGGRGETQYF,TGTGCCAGCAGTTTATTCGGTGGGCGAGGAGAGACCCAGTACTTC
TRBJ2-3,.,TRBV5-4,TRBD1,CASSGGQGGYAQYF,TGTGCCAGCAGCGGGGGACAGGGAGGGTATGCGCAGTATTTT
TRBJ1-4,few,TRBV7-9,.,CASSFTDEKLFF,TGTGCCAGCAGCTTTACGGATGAAAAACTGTTTTTT
TRBJ1-1,.,TRBV19,.,CAPSGVRNTEAFF,TGTGCCCCATCCGGGGTAAGGAACACTGAAGCTTTCTTT
TRBJ2-7,.,TRBV27,.,CASSSRRTPYEQYF,TGTGCCAGCTCCTCCCGCAGAACTCCCTACGAGCAGTACTTC
TRBJ1-2,few,TRBV12-3/TRBV12-4,TRBD1,CASSLAGGEYYGYTF,TGTGCCAGCAGTTTAGCAGGGGGCGAATACTATGGCTACACCTTC
TRBJ1-2,few,TRBV7-8,.,CASTFEGNGYTF,TGTGCCAGCACCTTCGAGGGGAACGGCTACACCTTC
TRBJ1-1,.,TRBV7-3,TRBD1,CASSLTAGGGRNTEAFF,TGTGCCAGCAGCTTAACAGCAGGGGGGGGTAGGAACACTGAAGCTTTCTTT
TRBJ2-3,few,TRBV7-3,TRBD2,CASSATSGSTDTQYF,TGTGCCAGCAGCGCAACTAGCGGGAGTACAGATACGCAGTATTTT
TRBJ2-7,.,TRBV28,.,CASSLTGGWREGYEQYF,TGTGCCAGCAGCCTGACAGGGGGCTGGCGGGAGGGTTACGAGCAGTACTTC